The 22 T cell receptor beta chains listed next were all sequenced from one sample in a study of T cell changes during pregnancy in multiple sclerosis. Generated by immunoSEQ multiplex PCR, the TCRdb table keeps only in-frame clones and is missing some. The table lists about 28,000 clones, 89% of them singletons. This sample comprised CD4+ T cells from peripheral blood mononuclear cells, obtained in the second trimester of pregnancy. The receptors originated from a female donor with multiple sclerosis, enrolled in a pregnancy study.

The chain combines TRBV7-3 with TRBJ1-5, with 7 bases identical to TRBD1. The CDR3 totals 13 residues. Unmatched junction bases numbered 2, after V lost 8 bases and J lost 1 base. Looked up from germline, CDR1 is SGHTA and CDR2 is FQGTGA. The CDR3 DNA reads TGTGCCAGCGCGACAGGGAGCAATCAGCCCCAGCATTTT. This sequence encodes CASATGSNQPQHF.

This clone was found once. In DNA, the CDR3 is TGTGCCACCAGCAGGACAGGGGCCTCCTACGAGCAGTACTTC. This sequence encodes CATSRTGASYEQYF. This sequence joins TRBV15 and TRBJ2-7, with 8 nucleotides matching TRBD1. Germline lookup yields CDR1 LNHNV and CDR2 YYDKDF (reference sequence). Trimming at V came to 3 bases and at J to 0 bases, leaving 1 base not matched to a gene. CDR3 length equals 14 residues.

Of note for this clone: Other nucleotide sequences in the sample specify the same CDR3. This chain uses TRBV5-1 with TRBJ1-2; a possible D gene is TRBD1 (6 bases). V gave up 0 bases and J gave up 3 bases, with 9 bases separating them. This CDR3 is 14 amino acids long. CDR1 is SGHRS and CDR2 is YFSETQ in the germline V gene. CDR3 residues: CASSLATGDYGYTF. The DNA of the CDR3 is TGCGCCAGCAGCTTGGCGACAGGAGACTATGGCTACACCTTC. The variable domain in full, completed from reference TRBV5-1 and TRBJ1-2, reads KAGVTQTPRYLIKTRGQQVTLSCSPISGHRSVSWYQQTPGQGLQFLFEYFSETQRNKGNFPGRFSGRQFSNSRSEMNVSTLELGDSALYLCASSLATGDYGYTFGSGTRLTVV.

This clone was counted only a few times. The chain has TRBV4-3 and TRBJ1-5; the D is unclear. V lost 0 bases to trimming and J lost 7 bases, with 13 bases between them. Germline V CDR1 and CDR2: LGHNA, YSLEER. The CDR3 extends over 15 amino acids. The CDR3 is CASSQDLWGGQPQHF. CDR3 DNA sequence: TGCGCCAGCAGCCAAGATCTATGGGGAGGCCAGCCCCAGCATTTT.

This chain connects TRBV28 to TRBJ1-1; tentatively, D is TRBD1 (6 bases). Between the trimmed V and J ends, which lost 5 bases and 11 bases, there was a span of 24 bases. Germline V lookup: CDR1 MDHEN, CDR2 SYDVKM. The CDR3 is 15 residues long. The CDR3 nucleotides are TGTGCCAGCAGTCCACCCGGGGGGCCCCTTGTAGACGCTTTCTTT. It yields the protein CASSPPGGPLVDAFF.

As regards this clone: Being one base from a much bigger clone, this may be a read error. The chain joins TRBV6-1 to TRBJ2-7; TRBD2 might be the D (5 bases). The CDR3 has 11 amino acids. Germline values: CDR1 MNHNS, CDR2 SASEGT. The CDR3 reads CVSSLSGEQYF. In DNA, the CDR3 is TGTGTCAGCAGTCTGAGCGGCGAGCAGTACTTC.

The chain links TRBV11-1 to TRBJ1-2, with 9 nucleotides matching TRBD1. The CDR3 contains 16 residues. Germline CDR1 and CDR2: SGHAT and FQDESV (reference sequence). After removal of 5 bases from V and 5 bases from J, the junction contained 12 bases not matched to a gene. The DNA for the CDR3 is TGTGCCAGCAGCCACCCTCGACAGGGGGAAGGGTATGGCTACACCTTC. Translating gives CASSHPRQGEGYGYTF.

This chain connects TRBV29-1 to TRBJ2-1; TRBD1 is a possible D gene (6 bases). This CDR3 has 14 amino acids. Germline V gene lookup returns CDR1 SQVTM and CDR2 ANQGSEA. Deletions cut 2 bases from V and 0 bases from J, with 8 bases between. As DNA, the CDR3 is TGCAGCGTTGAACAGGGGTTCTCCTACAATGAGCAGTTCTTC. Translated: CSVEQGFSYNEQFF.

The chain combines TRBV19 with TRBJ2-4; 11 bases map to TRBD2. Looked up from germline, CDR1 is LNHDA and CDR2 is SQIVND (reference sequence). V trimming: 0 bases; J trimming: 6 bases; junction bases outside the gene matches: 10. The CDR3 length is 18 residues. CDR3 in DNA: TGTGCCAGTAGTATAGATGGTACTAGCGGGGGAGTGAGAAACATTCAGTACTTC. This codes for CASSIDGTSGGVRNIQYF.

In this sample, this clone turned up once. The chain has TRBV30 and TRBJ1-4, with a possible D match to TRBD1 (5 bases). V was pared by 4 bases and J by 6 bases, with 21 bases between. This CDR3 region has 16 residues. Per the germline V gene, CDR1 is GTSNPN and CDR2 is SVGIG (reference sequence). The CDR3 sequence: CAWTSGQGRGDEKLFF. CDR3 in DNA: TGTGCCTGGACCTCCGGCCAGGGACGGGGGGATGAAAAACTGTTTTTT.

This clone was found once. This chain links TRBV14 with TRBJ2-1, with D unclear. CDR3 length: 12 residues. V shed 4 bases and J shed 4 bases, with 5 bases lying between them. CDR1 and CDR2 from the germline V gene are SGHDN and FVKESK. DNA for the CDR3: TGTGCCAGCAGCCCGGAGTACAATGAGCAGTTCTTC. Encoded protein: CASSPEYNEQFF.

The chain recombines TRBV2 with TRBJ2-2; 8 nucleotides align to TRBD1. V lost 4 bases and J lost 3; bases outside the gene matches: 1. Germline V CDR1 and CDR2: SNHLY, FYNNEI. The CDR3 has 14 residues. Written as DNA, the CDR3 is TGTGCCAGCAGTGGGACAGGGTACACCGGGGAGCTGTTTTTT. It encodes CASSGTGYTGELFF.

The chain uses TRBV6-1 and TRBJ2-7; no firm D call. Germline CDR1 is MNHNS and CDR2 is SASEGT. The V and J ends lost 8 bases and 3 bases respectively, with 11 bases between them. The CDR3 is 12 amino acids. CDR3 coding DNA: TGTGCCAGCGGTCCCGAGGACTACGAGCAGTACTTC. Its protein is CASGPEDYEQYF.

The CDR3 sequence: CASSQGPVQDQPQHF. Here the CDR3 DNA reads TGCGCCAGCAGCCAAGGGCCGGTCCAGGATCAGCCCCAGCATTTT. V and J are TRBV4-1 and TRBJ1-5; D gene unclear. Trimming took 1 base from V and 5 from J, leaving 12 bases between them. The CDR3 extends over 15 amino acids. The germline CDR1 and CDR2 sequences are MGHRA and YSYEKL.

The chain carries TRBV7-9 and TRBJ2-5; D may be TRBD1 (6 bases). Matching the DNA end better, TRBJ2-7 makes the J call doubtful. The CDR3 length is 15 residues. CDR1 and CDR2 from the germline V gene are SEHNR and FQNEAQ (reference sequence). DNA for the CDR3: TGTGCCAGCAGCTCCACAGGGCCTCCCTCCTACGAGCAGTACTTC. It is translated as CASSSTGPPSYEQYF.

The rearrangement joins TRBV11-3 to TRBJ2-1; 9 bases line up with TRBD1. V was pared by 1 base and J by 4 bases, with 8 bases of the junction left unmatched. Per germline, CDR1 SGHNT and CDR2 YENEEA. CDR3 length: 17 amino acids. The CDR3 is CASSLAGTGSIYNEQFF. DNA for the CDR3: TGTGCCAGCAGCTTAGCAGGGACAGGGTCAATATACAATGAGCAGTTCTTC.

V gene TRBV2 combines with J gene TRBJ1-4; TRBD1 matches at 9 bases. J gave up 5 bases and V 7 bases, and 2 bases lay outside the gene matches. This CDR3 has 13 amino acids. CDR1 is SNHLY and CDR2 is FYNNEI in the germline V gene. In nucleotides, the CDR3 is TGTGCCAGCATAGGGACAGGGAATGAAAAACTGTTTTTT. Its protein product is CASIGTGNEKLFF.

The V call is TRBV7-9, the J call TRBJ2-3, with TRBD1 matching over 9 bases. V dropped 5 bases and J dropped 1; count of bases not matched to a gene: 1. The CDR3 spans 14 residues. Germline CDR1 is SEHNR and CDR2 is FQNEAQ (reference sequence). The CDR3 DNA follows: TGTGCCAGCAGCCGGGACAGGGGCACAGATACGCAGTATTTT. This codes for CASSRDRGTDTQYF.

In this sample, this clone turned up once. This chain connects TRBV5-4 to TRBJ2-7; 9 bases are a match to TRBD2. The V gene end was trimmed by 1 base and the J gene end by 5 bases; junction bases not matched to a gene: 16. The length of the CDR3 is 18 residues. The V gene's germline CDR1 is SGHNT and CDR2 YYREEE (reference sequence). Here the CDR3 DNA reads TGTGCCAGCAGCTTGAAGGCGGGGGGGCCGGGCCTGGAAAACGAGCAGTACTTC. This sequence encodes CASSLKAGGPGLENEQYF. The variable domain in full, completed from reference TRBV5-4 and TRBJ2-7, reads ETGVTQSPTHLIKTRGQQVTLRCSSQSGHNTVSWYQQALGQGPQFIFQYYREEENGRGNFPPRFSGLQFPNYSSELNVNALELDDSALYLCASSLKAGGPGLENEQYFGPGTRLTVT.

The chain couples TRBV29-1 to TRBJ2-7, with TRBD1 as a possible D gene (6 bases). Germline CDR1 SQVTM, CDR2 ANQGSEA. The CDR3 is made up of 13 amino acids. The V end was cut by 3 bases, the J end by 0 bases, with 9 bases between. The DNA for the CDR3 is TGCAGCGTTGAGGGACACGGCTCCTACGAGCAGTACTTC. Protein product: CSVEGHGSYEQYF.

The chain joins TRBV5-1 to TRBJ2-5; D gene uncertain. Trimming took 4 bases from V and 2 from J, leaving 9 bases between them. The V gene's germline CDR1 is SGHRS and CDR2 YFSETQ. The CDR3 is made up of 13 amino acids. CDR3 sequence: CASSRRVQETQYF. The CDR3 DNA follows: TGCGCCAGCAGCCGGAGAGTTCAAGAGACCCAGTACTTC.

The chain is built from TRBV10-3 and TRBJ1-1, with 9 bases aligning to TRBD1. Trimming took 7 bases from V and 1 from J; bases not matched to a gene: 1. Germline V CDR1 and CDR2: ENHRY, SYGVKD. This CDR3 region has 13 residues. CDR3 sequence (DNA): TGTGCCATCAAGGACAGGGGGAACACTGAAGCTTTCTTT. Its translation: CAIKDRGNTEAFF.